The subject of this entry is one T cell receptor (beta chain). This CDR3 comprises 15 residues. The V gene lost 4 bases and the J gene lost 9 bases, with 17 bases spanning the gap. Germline loops: CDR1 SGHRS, CDR2 YFSETQ. The sample comes from a study of T cells in Graves' hyperthyroidism and ophthalmopathy. Cells are PBMCs isolated from approximately 9.2 ml of fresh blood. Regions amplified from RNA transcripts were the TCR beta CDR3 regions. The HTBI primer set served for first-round RT-PCR of the TCR CDR3. TCRdb itself ran the multiplex PCR reads through MiXCR, one entry per CDR3 protein. The data show roughly 380,000 distinct CDR3 sequences, about a sixth seen once.

The sequence derives from a woman in her 40s with Graves' ophthalmopathy. Sequenced: blood. The chain joins TRBV5-1 to TRBJ1-6; D is perhaps TRBD1 (5 bases). The CDR3, as DNA: TGCGCCAGCAGCCTTTCGGGGGTTCAGGGTTCACCCCTCCACTTT. Residues: CASSLSGVQGSPLHF.